This TCR beta chain was sequenced for a study of cytomegalovirus exposure and HLA in healthy donors. The study's findings and limits: Later, an analysis found that common viral pathogens appeared to be linked with several of the most significant clusters.

PCR employed 60 Vbeta and 13 Jbeta primers. The assay was immunoSEQ multiplex PCR, and TCRdb's table has in-frame clones only and misses some. The table records about 98,000 clones, around 67% of them present only once. This clone was counted between two and nine times. Its antigen is unidentified. The CDR3 consists of 12 residues. V gave up 3 bases and J gave up 6 bases, with 9 bases separating them. CDR1 and CDR2 (germline): MNHEY, SMNVEV (reference sequence). The genes are TRBV27 and TRBJ2-7, with D tentatively TRBD1 (5 bases). Source material: PBMCs. The sequence derives from a man aged 50 or older in good health and CMV-seronegative. Here the CDR3 reads CASSFLGAEQYF. The CDR3 DNA reads as TGTGCCAGCAGTTTTTTAGGGGCCGAGCAGTACTTC.